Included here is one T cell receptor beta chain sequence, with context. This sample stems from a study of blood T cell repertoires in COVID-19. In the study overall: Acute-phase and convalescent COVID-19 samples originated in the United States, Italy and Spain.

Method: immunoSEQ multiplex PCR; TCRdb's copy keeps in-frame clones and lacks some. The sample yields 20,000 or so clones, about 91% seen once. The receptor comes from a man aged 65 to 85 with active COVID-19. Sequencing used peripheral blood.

In nucleotides, the CDR3 is TGTGCCAGCAGCCAATCTAGCGGGGGTTTGAAGGACACCGGGGAGCTGTTTTTT. It translates to CASSQSSGGLKDTGELFF. The gene calls are TRBV4-2 and TRBJ2-2, with 10 bases matching TRBD2. Trimming at V came to 2 bases and at J to 3 bases, leaving 9 bases not matched to a gene. This CDR3 comprises 18 residues. CDR1 is LGHNA, CDR2 YNFKEQ, per germline.